This T cell receptor beta chain is drawn from a study of beta chain features in type 1 diabetes. Study at large: Across the samples, roughly 98 million sorted cells were examined in total.

A word on this clone: Its antigen is as yet unknown.

Sequenced material consisted of expressed TCRB transcripts (all of the isolated RNA was reverse transcribed). Assay: immunoSEQ multiplex PCR; the TCRdb copy retains only in-frame clones and omits some. The table has over 200,000 clones, roughly a tenth seen once. V was trimmed by 2 bases and J by 8 bases, leaving 12 bases between them. Germline assignment: CDR1 MNHNS and CDR2 SASEGT. The CDR3 runs to 13 residues. The authors sorted CD4+ naive, central memory, regulatory and stem cell-like memory cells via CD45RO/CCR7/CD25/CD127/CD95/CD27. General study findings and limits: Sampled from patients, naive, central memory and Treg TCRB repertoires appeared more similar than those sampled from healthy donors. People with Type 1 diabetes carried modestly yet significantly shorter TCRB CDR3s in all four CD4+ subsets. More deletions and fewer insertions at VDJ junctions were seen in type 1 diabetes patients.

This sequence originates from a man between 25 and 39 years old with type 1 diabetes. Sample: naive CD4+ T cells from blood. This chain links TRBV6-1 with TRBJ1-2, with no clear D. The CDR3 protein is CASSEREAMGYTF. The DNA for the CDR3 is TGTGCCAGCAGTGAACGGGAAGCTATGGGCTACACCTTC.